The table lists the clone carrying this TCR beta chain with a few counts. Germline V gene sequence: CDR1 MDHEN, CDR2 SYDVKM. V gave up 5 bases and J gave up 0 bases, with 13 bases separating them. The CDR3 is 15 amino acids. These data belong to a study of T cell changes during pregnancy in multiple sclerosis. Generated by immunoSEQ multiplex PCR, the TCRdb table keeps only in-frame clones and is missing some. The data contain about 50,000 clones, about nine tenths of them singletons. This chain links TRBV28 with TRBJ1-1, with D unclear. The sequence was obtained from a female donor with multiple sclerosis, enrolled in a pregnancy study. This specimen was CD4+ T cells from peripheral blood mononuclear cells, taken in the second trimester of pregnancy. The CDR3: CASSVYPALNTEAFF. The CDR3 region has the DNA TGTGCCAGCAGTGTCTACCCTGCCCTGAACACTGAAGCTTTCTTT.